The rows below give T cell receptor beta chains drawn from one sample of a study of OX40 agonist ivuxolimab in advanced cancers. This table comes from immunoSEQ multiplex PCR, and its TCRdb copy is limited to in-frame clones, with some not included. The data contain approximately 77,000 clones, over 80% of them singletons. The specimen comprised CD4+ or CD8+ T cells sorted from blood, sampled in a trial of the OX40 agonist ivuxolimab. Source of these receptors: an adult with an advanced solid tumor such as melanoma, head and neck, liver or kidney cancer. CDR3s include the opening cysteine and the closing phenylalanine or tryptophan. A D gene is named only where the DNA matches it firmly. Clone size is shown for a subset of rows, as once, few, many or a class of expanded clone.

length: 19; J: TRBJ1-4; V: TRBV18; size: -; D: -; CDR3: CASSPPISPRLATNEKLFF; DNA: TGTGCCAGCTCACCACCGATATCCCCGAGGCTTGCAACTAATGAAAAACTGTTTTTT
length: 15; J: TRBJ2-3; V: TRBV7-2; size: -; D: TRBD2; CDR3: CASSLRGGRVDTQYF; DNA: TGTGCCAGCAGCCTACGGGGGGGCCGGGTAGATACGCAGTATTTT
length: 14; J: TRBJ1-1; V: TRBV7-3; size: -; D: TRBD1; CDR3: CASSLTGGRTEAFF; DNA: TGTGCCAGCAGCTTAACAGGGGGCAGGACTGAAGCTTTCTTT
length: 16; J: TRBJ2-7; V: TRBV4-3; size: -; D: TRBD2; CDR3: CASSQDLNGGWYEQYF; DNA: TGCGCCAGCAGCCAAGATCTCAACGGGGGGTGGTACGAGCAGTACTTC
length: 17; J: TRBJ1-1; V: TRBV23-1; size: -; D: TRBD1; CDR3: CASSQSLAGQGRTEAFF; DNA: TGCGCCAGCAGTCAATCTCTCGCGGGACAGGGAAGGACTGAAGCTTTCTTT
length: 14; J: TRBJ2-2; V: TRBV5-1; size: once; D: -; CDR3: CASIPGVDTGELFF; DNA: TGCGCCAGCATCCCGGGAGTAGACACCGGGGAGCTGTTTTTT
length: 15; J: TRBJ2-5; V: TRBV5-1; size: -; D: -; CDR3: CASSLGGRGEETQYF; DNA: TGCGCCAGCAGCTTAGGGGGGCGCGGGGAAGAGACCCAGTACTTC
length: 16; J: TRBJ2-7; V: TRBV27; size: -; D: -; CDR3: CASSLGYSSSSYEQYF; DNA: TGTGCCAGCAGTTTAGGATACAGCTCCAGCTCCTACGAGCAGTACTTC
length: 15; J: TRBJ2-1; V: TRBV6-1; size: -; D: TRBD1; CDR3: CASSPGTGFYNEQFF; DNA: TGTGCCAGCAGTCCCGGGACAGGGTTCTACAATGAGCAGTTCTTC
length: 16; J: TRBJ2-2; V: TRBV5-1; size: -; D: -; CDR3: CASSLESGWTGGELFF; DNA: TGCGCCAGCAGCTTGGAATCCGGGTGGACGGGCGGGGAGCTGTTTTTT
length: 15; J: TRBJ2-7; V: TRBV6-6; size: -; D: TRBD1; CDR3: CASSYGDSTTYEQYF; DNA: TGTGCCAGCAGTTACGGGGACAGTACTACCTACGAGCAGTACTTC
length: 12; J: TRBJ2-3; V: TRBV5-4; size: -; D: -; CDR3: CASSLSTDTQYF; DNA: TGTGCCAGCAGCTTAAGCACAGATACGCAGTATTTT
length: 19; J: TRBJ2-6; V: TRBV7-2; size: -; D: TRBD1; CDR3: CASSLSPWTGNPRANVLTF; DNA: TGTGCCAGCAGCCTCAGTCCTTGGACAGGGAACCCCAGGGCCAACGTCCTGACTTTC
length: 15; J: TRBJ2-1; V: TRBV7-2; size: -; D: -; CDR3: CASSLSQNSYNEQFF; DNA: TGTGCCAGCAGCTTAAGCCAGAATTCCTACAATGAGCAGTTCTTC
length: 15; J: TRBJ2-7; V: TRBV5-5; size: -; D: TRBD1; CDR3: CASSSPDRAGWFQYF; DNA: TGTGCCAGCAGCAGTCCGGACAGGGCCGGTTGGTTCCAGTACTTC
length: 17; J: TRBJ1-3; V: TRBV7-9; size: -; D: TRBD1; CDR3: CASSPPGQDYSGNTIYF; DNA: TGTGCCAGCAGCCCTCCAGGACAGGATTACTCTGGAAACACCATATATTTT
length: 15; J: TRBJ1-1; V: TRBV5-1; size: -; D: TRBD1; CDR3: CASSFRGQGDTEAFF; DNA: TGCGCCAGCAGCTTCAGGGGGCAGGGAGACACTGAAGCTTTCTTT
length: 15; J: TRBJ1-6; V: TRBV28; size: -; D: TRBD1; CDR3: CASSSGTGSNSPLHF; DNA: TGTGCCAGCAGTTCCGGGACAGGGTCTAATTCACCCCTCCACTTT
length: 14; J: TRBJ1-1; V: TRBV7-9; size: -; D: -; CDR3: CASSFPPGQLEAFF; DNA: TGTGCCAGCAGCTTCCCTCCCGGACAGCTTGAAGCTTTCTTT
length: 15; J: TRBJ1-2; V: TRBV27; size: -; D: -; CDR3: CASSFRQELNYGYTF; DNA: TGTGCCAGCAGTTTCCGGCAGGAGCTTAACTATGGCTACACCTTC
length: 14; J: TRBJ1-5; V: TRBV7-8; size: -; D: -; CDR3: CASSWGQAYQPQHF; DNA: TGTGCCAGCAGCTGGGGACAAGCCTATCAGCCCCAGCATTTT
length: 15; J: TRBJ1-1; V: TRBV2; size: few; D: -; CDR3: CASTRMGGLNTEAFF; DNA: TGTGCCAGCACCCGGATGGGGGGGCTGAACACTGAAGCTTTCTTT
length: 13; J: TRBJ2-5; V: TRBV7-2; size: -; D: TRBD1; CDR3: CASSWVEGDSPHF; DNA: TGTGCCAGCAGCTGGGTGGAAGGGGACAGTCCACACTTC
length: 13; J: TRBJ1-5; V: TRBV6-4; size: -; D: -; CDR3: CASSAEANQPQHF; DNA: TGTGCCAGCAGTGCCGAGGCGAATCAGCCCCAGCATTTT
length: 15; J: TRBJ2-1; V: TRBV9; size: -; D: -; CDR3: CASSEMAGSYNEQFF; DNA: TGTGCCAGCAGCGAAATGGCGGGGTCCTACAATGAGCAGTTCTTC
length: 16; J: TRBJ2-3; V: TRBV5-1; size: -; D: -; CDR3: CASSLVVTRYTDTQYF; DNA: TGCGCCAGCAGCTTGGTTGTGACTCGCTACACAGATACGCAGTATTTT
length: 15; J: TRBJ1-1; V: TRBV5-1; size: few; D: TRBD1; CDR3: CASSPPGQGPRGAFF; DNA: TGCGCCAGCAGCCCACCGGGACAGGGACCGCGTGGAGCTTTCTTT
length: 12; J: TRBJ1-2; V: TRBV19; size: -; D: TRBD1; CDR3: CASSTRQGGYTF; DNA: TGTGCCAGTAGTACTCGACAGGGCGGCTACACCTTC
length: 13; J: TRBJ1-1; V: TRBV6-1; size: -; D: -; CDR3: CASTSQGNTEAFF; DNA: TGTGCCAGCACCTCACAGGGGAACACTGAAGCTTTCTTT
length: 15; J: TRBJ2-7; V: TRBV7-2; size: -; D: -; CDR3: CASSLPTQGTHEQYF; DNA: TGTGCCAGCAGCTTACCCACCCAGGGTACCCACGAGCAGTACTTC
length: 15; J: TRBJ1-1; V: TRBV6-5; size: -; D: -; CDR3: CASSYSSGVGTEAFF; DNA: TGTGCCAGCAGTTACTCCTCAGGGGTAGGGACTGAAGCTTTCTTT
length: 13; J: TRBJ1-1; V: TRBV11-2; size: -; D: -; CDR3: CASSQGRNTEAFF; DNA: TGTGCCAGCAGCCAGGGGAGGAACACTGAAGCTTTCTTT
length: 14; J: TRBJ1-2; V: TRBV28; size: -; D: -; CDR3: CASSLVGVGYGYTF; DNA: TGTGCCAGCAGTTTAGTGGGGGTTGGCTATGGCTACACCTTC
length: 15; J: TRBJ2-7; V: TRBV6-1; size: -; D: TRBD1; CDR3: CASSAAGTGPYEQYF; DNA: TGTGCCAGCAGTGCGGCGGGGACAGGTCCATACGAGCAGTACTTC
length: 16; J: TRBJ2-2; V: TRBV19; size: -; D: -; CDR3: CASSPTGLANTGELFF; DNA: TGTGCCAGTAGCCCGACAGGCCTCGCGAACACCGGGGAGCTGTTTTTT
length: 16; J: TRBJ1-6; V: TRBV7-2; size: -; D: TRBD1; CDR3: CASSIEQGYGNSPLHF; DNA: TGTGCCAGCAGCATCGAACAGGGGTACGGTAATTCACCCCTCCACTTT